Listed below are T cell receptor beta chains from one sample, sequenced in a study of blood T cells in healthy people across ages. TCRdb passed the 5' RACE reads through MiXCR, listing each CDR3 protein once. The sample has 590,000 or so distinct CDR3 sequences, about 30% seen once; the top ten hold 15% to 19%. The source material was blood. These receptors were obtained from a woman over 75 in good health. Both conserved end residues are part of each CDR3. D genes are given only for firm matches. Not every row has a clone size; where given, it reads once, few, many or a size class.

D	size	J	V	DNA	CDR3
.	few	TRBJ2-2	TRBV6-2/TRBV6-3	TGTGCCAGCAATATGGGGACATTCCGGGACACCGGGGAGCTGTTTTTT	CASNMGTFRDTGELFF
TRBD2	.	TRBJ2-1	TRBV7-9	TGTACCAGCAGCAAACTAGCGGGGTCCTACAATGAGCAGTTCTTC	CTSSKLAGSYNEQFF
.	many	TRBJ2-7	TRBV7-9	.	CASSSSAQGSEQYF
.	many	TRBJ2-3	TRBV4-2	TGTGCCAGCAGCCCCAGGGGGGGGAGGGGCACAGATACGCAGTATTTT	CASSPRGGRGTDTQYF
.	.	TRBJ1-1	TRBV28	TGTGCCAGCAATAGTCAGAACACTGAAGCTTTCTTT	CASNSQNTEAFF
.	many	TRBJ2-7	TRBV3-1	TGTGCCAGCAGCTTTAGGAGCGTCGAGCAGTACTTC	CASSFRSVEQYF
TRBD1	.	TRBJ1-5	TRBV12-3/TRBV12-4	TGTGTCAGCAGTCAAATATCAGGGGGGCAGGAGCCCCAGCATTTT	CVSSQISGGQEPQHF
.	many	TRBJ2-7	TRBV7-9	TGTGCCAGCAGCTTGGGGGGGAACAGGGTCGGCGAGCAGTACTTC	CASSLGGNRVGEQYF
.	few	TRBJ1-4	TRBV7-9	TGTGCCAGCAGCCATCTACAGGGTACTAATGAAAAACTGTTTTTT	CASSHLQGTNEKLFF
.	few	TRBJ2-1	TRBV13	TGTGCCAGCAGCTTAGTCGGCGTGGGGTCTTACAATGCGCAGTTCTTC	CASSLVGVGSYNAQFF
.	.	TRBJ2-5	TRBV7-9	TGTGCCAGCAGCTACGACAGGCTGGACAAAGAGACCCAGTACTTC	CASSYDRLDKETQYF
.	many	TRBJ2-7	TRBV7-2	TGTGCCAGCAGCTCCGGAGGGGTAGGGGGCCACGAGCAGTACTTC	CASSSGGVGGHEQYF
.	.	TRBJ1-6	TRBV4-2	TGTGCCAGCAGCCACCCAAGCGGTTCACCCCTCCACTTT	CASSHPSGSPLHF
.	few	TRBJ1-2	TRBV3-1	TGTGCCAGCAGCCAAGGGGGGGGGGCTGATGGCTATGGCTACACCTTC	CASSQGGGADGYGYTF
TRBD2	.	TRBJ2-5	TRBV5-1	TGCGCCAGCAGCTCTAGCGGGGCATTCCAAGAGACCCAGTACTTC	CASSSSGAFQETQYF
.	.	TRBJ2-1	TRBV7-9	TGTGCCAGCAGCACGACTAGATACTCCTCCTACAATGAGCAGTTCTTC	CASSTTRYSSYNEQFF
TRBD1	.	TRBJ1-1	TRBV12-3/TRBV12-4	TGTGCCAGCAGTCGACAGGGAGTAGCTTTCTTT	CASSRQGVAFF
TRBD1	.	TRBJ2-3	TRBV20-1	TGCAGTGCGGGAAAGACAGGGGAGGGCACAGATACGCAGTATTTT	CSAGKTGEGTDTQYF
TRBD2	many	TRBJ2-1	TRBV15	TGTGCCACCCCGAAAGCGGGGAGTTACAATGAGCAGTTCTTC	CATPKAGSYNEQFF
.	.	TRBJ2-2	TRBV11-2	TGTGCCAGCAGCTTAGTCCCTTTGGTATGGGAGAACACCGGGGAGCTGTTTTTT	CASSLVPLVWENTGELFF
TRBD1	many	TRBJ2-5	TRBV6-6	TGTGCCAGCAGTTCCCTCGACAGGGGTTGGCAGTACTTC	CASSSLDRGWQYF
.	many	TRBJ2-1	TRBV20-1	TGCAGTGCTAGACCGGCCAGCGGAGCCTACAATGAGCAGTTCTTC	CSARPASGAYNEQFF
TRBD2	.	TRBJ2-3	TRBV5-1	TGCGCCAGCAGCCGATCTACTAGCGGGGGGGCCACAGATACGCAGTATTTT	CASSRSTSGGATDTQYF
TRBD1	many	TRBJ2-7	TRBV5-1	TGCGCCAGCAGCTTGGGACCGGGACAGGGGGGATCCTACGAGCAGTACTTC	CASSLGPGQGGSYEQYF
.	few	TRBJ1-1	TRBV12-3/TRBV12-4	TGTGCCAGCAGTTTCCGGGGGAAGGGGAACACTGAAGCTTTCTTT	CASSFRGKGNTEAFF
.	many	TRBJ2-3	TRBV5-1	TGTGCCAGCAGTACCGGAACAGATACGCAGTATTTT	CASSTGTDTQYF
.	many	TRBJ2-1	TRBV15	TGTGCCACCAGCAGAGAAGGGGGCTCCTACAATGAGCAGTTCTTC	CATSREGGSYNEQFF
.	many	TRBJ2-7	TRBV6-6	TGTGCCAGCAGAGGGGACCCATCCTCCTACGAGCAGTACTTC	CASRGDPSSYEQYF
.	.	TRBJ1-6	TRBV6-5	TGTGCCAGCAGTCTCCGGGACGGGCAAAATTCACCCCTCCACTTT	CASSLRDGQNSPLHF
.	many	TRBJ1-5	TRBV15	TGTGCCACCAGCACTCGACGAGCCCAAGGAGGTGTAAGCAATCAGCCCCAGCATTTT	CATSTRRAQGGVSNQPQHF
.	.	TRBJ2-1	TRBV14	TGTGCCAGCAGCCCTGGATCACACAATGAGCAGTTCTTC	CASSPGSHNEQFF
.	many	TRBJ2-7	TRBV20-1	TGCAGTGCTACCGACGGGTACGAGCAGTACTTC	CSATDGYEQYF
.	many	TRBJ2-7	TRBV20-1	TGCAGTGCTAGAGATCCTAAGGGAACCTACGAGCAGTACTTC	CSARDPKGTYEQYF
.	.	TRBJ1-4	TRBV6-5	TGTGCCAGCGGCCCGGGCCCGAATGAAAAACGGTTTTTT	CASGPGPNEKRFF
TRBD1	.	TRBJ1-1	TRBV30	TGTGCCTGGAGTACAGGGGGCCGGAGGACTGGAGCTTTCTTT	CAWSTGGRRTGAFF
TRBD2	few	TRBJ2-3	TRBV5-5	TGTGCCAGCAGCTGGGGGGGGACCACAGATACGCAGTATTTT	CASSWGGTTDTQYF
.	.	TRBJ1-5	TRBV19	TGTGCCAGTAGTCTGGACCTAGGCAATAGCAATCAGCCCCAGCATTTT	CASSLDLGNSNQPQHF
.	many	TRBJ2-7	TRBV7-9	TGTGCCAGCAGCTTAGGGGGTCCAAGGGATGGCGAGCAGTACTTC	CASSLGGPRDGEQYF
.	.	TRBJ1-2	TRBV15	TGTGCCACCAGCAGAGATCTACAGGGAAAAGGCTACACCTTC	CATSRDLQGKGYTF
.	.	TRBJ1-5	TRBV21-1	TGTGCCAGCAGCAAATGGCTGGGACACCACAATCAGCCCCAGCATTTT	CASSKWLGHHNQPQHF
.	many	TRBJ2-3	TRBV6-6	TGTGCCAGCAGACCTAACGACAGGGAGGGGCAGTATTTT	CASRPNDREGQYF
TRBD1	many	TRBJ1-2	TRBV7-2	TGTGCCAGCAGCTTATCCCACAGGGGAAACTATGGCTACACCTTC	CASSLSHRGNYGYTF
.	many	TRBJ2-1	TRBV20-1	TGCAGTGCTAGAGGCCAGGGGAGCTCCTACAATGAGCAGTTCTTC	CSARGQGSSYNEQFF
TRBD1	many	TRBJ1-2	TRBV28	TGTGCCAGCAGTTTACAAGACAGGGCCCCTAATGGCTACACCTTC	CASSLQDRAPNGYTF
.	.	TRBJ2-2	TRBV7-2	TGTGCCAGCAGCTTAGGCCAGGGGAGCACCGGGGAGCTGTTTTTT	CASSLGQGSTGELFF
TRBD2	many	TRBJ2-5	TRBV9	TGTGCCAGCAGCTACACGGGCCGGGGGGGTGTGGAGACCCAGTACTTC	CASSYTGRGGVETQYF
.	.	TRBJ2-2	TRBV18	TGTGCCAGCTCACCTAGTGAGCCTACCACCGGGGAGCTGTTTTTT	CASSPSEPTTGELFF
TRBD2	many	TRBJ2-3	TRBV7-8	TGTGCCAGCAGCTTAGCGCGGCGGGGGGCATTAACAGATACGCAGTATTTT	CASSLARRGALTDTQYF